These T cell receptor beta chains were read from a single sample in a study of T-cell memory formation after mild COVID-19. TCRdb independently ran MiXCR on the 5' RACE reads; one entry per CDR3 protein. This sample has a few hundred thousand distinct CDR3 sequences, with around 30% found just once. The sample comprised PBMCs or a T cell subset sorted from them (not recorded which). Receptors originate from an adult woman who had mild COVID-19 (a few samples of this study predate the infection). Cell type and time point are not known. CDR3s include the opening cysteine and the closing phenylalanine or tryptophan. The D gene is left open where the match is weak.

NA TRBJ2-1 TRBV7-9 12 CASSRAWDEQFF
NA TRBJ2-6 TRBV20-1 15 CSARGSPSGANVLTF
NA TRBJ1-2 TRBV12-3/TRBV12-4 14 CASSSGITREGYTF
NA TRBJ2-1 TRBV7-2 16 CASSLAGRARYNEQFF
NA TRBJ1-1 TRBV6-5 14 CASSYDWGNTEAFF
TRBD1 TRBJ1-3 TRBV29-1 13 CSGQGTIGNTIYF
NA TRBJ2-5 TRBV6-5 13 CASTDPGQETQYF
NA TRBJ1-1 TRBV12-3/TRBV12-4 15 CASSLVPGSWTEAFF
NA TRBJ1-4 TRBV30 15 CAWKLLDPGDEKLFF
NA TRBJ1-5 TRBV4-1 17 CASSQDVGTPSNQPQHF
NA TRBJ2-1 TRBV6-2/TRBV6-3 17 CASSYSRRSGGGDEQFF
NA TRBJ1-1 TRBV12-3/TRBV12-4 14 CASSSGGGDTEAFF
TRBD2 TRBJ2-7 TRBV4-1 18 CASSQEPPSGGSSYEQYF
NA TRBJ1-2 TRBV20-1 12 CSAVGEEHGYTF
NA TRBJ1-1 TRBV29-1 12 CSARTQGTEAFF
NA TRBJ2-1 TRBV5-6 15 CASIPRGGSYNEQFF
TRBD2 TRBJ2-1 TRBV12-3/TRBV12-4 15 CASSWTSGSTAEQFF
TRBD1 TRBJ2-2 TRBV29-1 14 CSVEGQTNTGELFF
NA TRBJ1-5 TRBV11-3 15 CASSRGGIGNQPQHF
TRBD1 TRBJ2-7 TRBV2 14 CASRDRGHSYEQYF
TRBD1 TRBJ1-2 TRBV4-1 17 CASSQPGTGASNYGYTF
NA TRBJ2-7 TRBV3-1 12 CASSQLGTEQYF
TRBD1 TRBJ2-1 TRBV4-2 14 CASSQQTGVGEQFF
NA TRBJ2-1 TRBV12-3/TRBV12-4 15 CASSLQESSYNEQFF
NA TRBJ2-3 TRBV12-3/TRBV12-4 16 CASSPRGAGAVWVQYF
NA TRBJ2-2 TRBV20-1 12 CSARDRPGELFF
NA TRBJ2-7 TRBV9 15 CASSVNPLGEYEQYF
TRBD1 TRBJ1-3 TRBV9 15 CASSSRDRGLDTIYF
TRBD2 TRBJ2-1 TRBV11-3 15 CASSIAGGSIYEQFF
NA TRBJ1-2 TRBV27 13 CASSSFSGYGYTF
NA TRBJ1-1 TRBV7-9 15 CASSLFPPGNTEAFF
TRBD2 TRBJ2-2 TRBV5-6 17 CASSPVPTSVSTGELFF
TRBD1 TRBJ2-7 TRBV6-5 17 CASSYKGTGTGAYEQYF
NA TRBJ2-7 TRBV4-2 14 CASSQDQGNGEQYF
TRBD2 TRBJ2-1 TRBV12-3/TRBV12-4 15 CASSPLRGVGNEQFF
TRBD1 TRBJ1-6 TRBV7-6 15 CASSSTGGYNSPLHF
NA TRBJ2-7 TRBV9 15 CASSAFGGSSDEQYF
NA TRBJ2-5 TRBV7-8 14 CASSLAGDEETQYF
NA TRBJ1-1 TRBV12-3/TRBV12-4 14 CASTQLLGGTEAFF
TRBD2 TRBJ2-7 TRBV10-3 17 CAISERLAGVVSYEQYF
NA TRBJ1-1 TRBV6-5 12 CASSSRGVRAFF
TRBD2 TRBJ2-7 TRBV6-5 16 CASSRTSGGYSYEQYF
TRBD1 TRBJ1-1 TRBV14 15 CASSQEGTANTEAFF
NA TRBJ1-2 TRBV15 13 CATSRGTNYGYTF
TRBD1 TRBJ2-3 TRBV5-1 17 CASSSATGGFFTDTQYF
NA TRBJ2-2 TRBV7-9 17 CASSPPLDGRNTGELFF
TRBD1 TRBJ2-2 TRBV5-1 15 CASSPGTGATGELFF
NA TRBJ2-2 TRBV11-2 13 CASSHRPQPELFF
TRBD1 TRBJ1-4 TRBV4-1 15 CASSRQTGGDEKLFF
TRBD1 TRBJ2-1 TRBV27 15 CASGWKGANFNEQFF
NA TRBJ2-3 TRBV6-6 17 CASSLSSPREGADTQYF
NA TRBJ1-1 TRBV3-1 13 CASSQDLGARGFF
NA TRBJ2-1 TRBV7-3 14 CASSQSGVGNEQFF
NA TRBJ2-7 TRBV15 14 CATSRTGASYEQYF